The 16 T cell receptor beta chains in this list originate from one sample, sequenced in a study of blood T cells in healthy people across ages (dated by TCRdb to the mid-2010s). The library was prepared using 5' RACE. A second roughly 7 to 11 cycle PCR used a sample-barcoded 5' primer and a J-beta primer mix. The public reads were reprocessed in TCRdb via fastp at Q25 and MiXCR, keeping in-frame beta chains. Rows are combined by CDR3 protein, so each entry shows the most common genes and DNA. For this sample the table gives roughly 1.9 million distinct CDR3 sequences, of which 30% to 40% were detected only once. More than 20% of the sample is held by the ten biggest clonotypes. The source material was blood. Every receptor here comes from a human donor in good health.

The chain combines TRBV24-1 with TRBJ2-3, with 7 bases aligning to TRBD1. Per germline, CDR1 KGHDR and CDR2 SFDVKD. Unmatched junction bases numbered 11, after V lost 9 bases and J lost 6 bases. There are 14 residues in the CDR3. The CDR3 protein is CATGATGLIDTQYF. CDR3 sequence (DNA): TGTGCCACCGGGGCGACAGGGCTCATCGATACGCAGTATTTT.

The CDR3 nucleotides read TGTGCCATCAGAAGGTTCGAAAGCACAGATACGCAGTATTTT. Its translation is CAIRRFESTDTQYF. This sequence joins TRBV10-3 and TRBJ2-3; D is undetermined. The V gene's germline CDR1 is ENHRY and CDR2 SYGVKD. The CDR3 spans 14 residues. V gave up 6 bases and J gave up 0 bases, with 10 bases separating them.

This clonotype was seen only a few times. J is TRBJ2-3 and V is TRBV4-2, with D possibly matching TRBD1 (5 bases). Germline CDR1 and CDR2: LGHNA and YNFKEQ. The CDR3 is 19 residues long. Trimming shortened V by 0 bases and J by 6 bases, and 25 bases separated the two germline ends. The DNA for the CDR3 is TGTGCCAGCAGCCAAGAATTCTTGGGGCCTGAAAATTTGGAGGATACGCAGTATTTT. Its protein is CASSQEFLGPENLEDTQYF.

The J gene is TRBJ1-4, the V gene TRBV15, with TRBD1 as a possible D gene (5 bases). Germline-derived CDR1 and CDR2 are LNHNV and YYDKDF (reference sequence). Trimming removed 5 bases at V and 8 bases at J, with 15 bases between. The CDR3 loop spans 14 amino acids. The CDR3: CATSQHRGAEKLFF. The CDR3 coding sequence is TGTGCCACCAGCCAACATAGAGGGGCGGAAAAACTGTTTTTT.

The chain carries TRBV6-2 or TRBV6-3 and TRBJ2-5, with 7 nucleotides matching TRBD2. Gene TRBJ2-7 matches the end of the DNA better, so the J call may be wrong. This CDR3 is built from 16 residues. Germline values: CDR1 MNHEY, CDR2 SVGEGT. The CDR3 region is CASSPQGLADTYEQYF. DNA of the CDR3: TGTGCCAGCAGTCCCCAAGGGCTAGCGGACACCTACGAGCAGTACTTC.

This clonotype came up a few times. The chain is built from TRBV4-1 and TRBJ2-5; D may be TRBD1 or TRBD2 (5 bases each). V lost 4 bases and J lost 7, with 25 bases in between. Germline V lookup: CDR1 MGHRA, CDR2 YSYEKL. The CDR3 contains 17 residues. CDR3 in amino acids: CASSPPGRQSPSGTQYF. The CDR3, as DNA: TGCGCCAGCAGCCCTCCGGGACGGCAATCTCCCAGTGGGACCCAGTACTTC.

This rearrangement joins TRBV18 to TRBJ1-5; D uncertain. In germline, CDR1 is KGHSH, CDR2 LQKENI. Trimming took off 2 bases at V and 2 bases at J, with 13 bases between the two ends. There are 16 residues in the CDR3. The CDR3 loop reads CASSPGVGSGNQPQHF. CDR3 in DNA: TGTGCCAGCTCACCAGGAGTGGGATCTGGCAATCAGCCCCAGCATTTT. Drawing the rest from reference TRBV18 and TRBJ1-5, the complete variable domain is NAGVMQNPRHLVRRRGQEARLRCSPMKGHSHVYWYRQLPEEGLKFMVYLQKENIIDESGMPKERFSAEFPKEGPSILRIQQVVRGDSAAYFCASSPGVGSGNQPQHFGDGTRLSIL.

This clonotype has just a few counts. At one of its ends the junction is not consistent with the germline gene, which may arise from a read error. This chain connects TRBV20-1 to TRBJ2-6; tentative D call: TRBD2 (6 bases). This CDR3 has 17 amino acids. CDR1 DFQATT and CDR2 SNEGSKA come from the germline V gene (reference sequence). Here the CDR3 DNA reads TGCAGTGCTAGAGGTCGGTGGGGACTTGCTGGGGCCAACGTCCGGACTTTC. This encodes CSARGRWGLAGANVRTF.

In its sample, this clonotype was seen a few times. The chain recombines TRBV12-3 or TRBV12-4 with TRBJ2-1; D perhaps matches TRBD2 (6 bases). Trimming stripped 3 bases from V and 6 bases from J, with 12 bases between. The CDR3 consists of 14 residues. In DNA, the CDR3 is TGTGCCAGCAGTTTCTTACTAGCAGGCAATGAGCAGTTCTTC. Its translation: CASSFLLAGNEQFF.

The chain recombines TRBV4-3 with TRBJ1-2, with D possibly being TRBD1 (5 bases). Germline assignment: CDR1 LGHNA and CDR2 YSLEER. The V end lost 0 bases, the J end lost 4 bases, and 15 bases lay between the germline ends. The CDR3 covers 16 residues. CDR3 in DNA: TGCGCCAGCAGCCAAGATGGAGGGGCCTGGGCCTATGGCTACACCTTC. This codes for CASSQDGGAWAYGYTF.

A single count supports this clonotype. V gene TRBV20-1 combines with J gene TRBJ1-5, with D tentatively TRBD1 (6 bases). Trimming took off 8 bases at V and 5 bases at J, with 19 bases between the two ends. Germline V gives CDR1 DFQATT, CDR2 SNEGSKA (reference sequence). This CDR3 contains 14 residues. The CDR3 DNA follows: TGCAGTTGCCACCAGTCGGGGGGCGATCAGCCCCAGCATTTT. Translated: CSCHQSGGDQPQHF.

V is TRBV6-1 and J is TRBJ2-4, with 11 bases fitting TRBD1. Gene TRBJ2-5 matches the end of the DNA better, so the J call may be wrong. The CDR3 sequence is 17 residues long. The germline V gene has CDR1 MNHNS and CDR2 SASEGT. The DNA for the CDR3 is TGTGCCAGCAGTGAAAGGACAGGGGGCCGAGGGGAAGAGACCCAGTACTTC. Translating it yields CASSERTGGRGEETQYF.

A few counts support this clonotype. The chain joins TRBV18 to TRBJ2-1; 10 bases are shared with TRBD1. Germline CDR1 is KGHSH and CDR2 is LQKENI. The CDR3 has 16 residues. J lost 4 bases, V lost 6 bases, and 9 bases had no gene match. CDR3 sequence (DNA): TGTGCCAGCTCTCCGAGACAGGGGGCGCGGTACAATGAGCAGTTCTTC. It encodes CASSPRQGARYNEQFF.

This rearrangement joins TRBV9 to TRBJ2-1; perhaps TRBD1 as D (5 bases). This CDR3 contains 15 residues. The V gene's germline CDR1 is SGDLS and CDR2 YYNGEE. Trimming stripped 0 bases from V and 7 bases from J, with 14 bases between. CDR3 sequence: CASSVASGSRNEQFF. DNA of the CDR3: TGTGCCAGCAGCGTAGCGTCAGGGTCTCGGAATGAGCAGTTCTTC.

The V gene is TRBV12-3 or TRBV12-4, the J gene TRBJ1-4; D not resolved. The CDR3 runs to 15 residues. Trimming took 2 bases from V and 1 from J, leaving 8 bases between them. The CDR3 protein is CASSLFGGTNEKLFF. In DNA form, the CDR3 reads TGTGCCAGCAGTTTATTCGGTGGAACTAATGAAAAACTGTTTTTT.

This chain links TRBV7-8 with TRBJ1-1; D gene uncertain. Germline V lookup: CDR1 SGHVS, CDR2 FQNEAQ. The CDR3 contains 14 residues. Trimming shortened V by 1 base and J by 1 base, and 7 bases separated the two germline ends. The CDR3 loop is CASSLEVWNTEAFF. In DNA form, the CDR3 reads TGTGCCAGCAGCTTAGAAGTATGGAACACTGAAGCTTTCTTT.